This TCR beta chain was sequenced for a study of blood T cells in healthy people across ages. Then a second PCR, running about 6 to 11 cycles, was carried out with a sample-barcoded 5' primer and a J-beta primer mix. TCRdb passed the 5' RACE reads through MiXCR, listing each CDR3 protein once. The table lists a few hundred thousand distinct CDR3 sequences, roughly a quarter of them singletons. The CDR3 contains 11 residues. With 4 bases removed from V and 5 bases from J, the gap between germline ends came to 8 bases. In germline, CDR1 is DFQATT, CDR2 SNEGSKA (reference sequence). Sequenced input: blood. This chain uses TRBV20-1 with TRBJ1-2; D might be TRBD1 (5 bases). The TCR originated in a woman aged 65 to 85 in good health. The CDR3 here is CSAKAGYGYTF. The CDR3 DNA reads as TGCAGTGCTAAAGCAGGGTATGGCTACACCTTC.